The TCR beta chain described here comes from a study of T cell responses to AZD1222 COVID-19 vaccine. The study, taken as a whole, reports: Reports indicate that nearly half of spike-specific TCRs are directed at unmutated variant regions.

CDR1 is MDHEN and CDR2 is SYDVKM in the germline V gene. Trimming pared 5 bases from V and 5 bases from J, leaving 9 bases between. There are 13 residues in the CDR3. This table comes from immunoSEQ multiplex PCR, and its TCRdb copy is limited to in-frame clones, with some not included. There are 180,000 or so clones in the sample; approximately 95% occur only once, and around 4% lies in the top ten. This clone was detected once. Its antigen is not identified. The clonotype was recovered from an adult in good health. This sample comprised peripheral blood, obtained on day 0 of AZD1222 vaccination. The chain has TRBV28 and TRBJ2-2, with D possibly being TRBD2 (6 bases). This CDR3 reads CASSGGRTGELFF. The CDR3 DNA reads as TGTGCCAGCAGTGGAGGGAGGACCGGGGAGCTGTTTTTT.